This entry lists 3 T cell receptor beta chains sequenced from one sample in a study of blood T cell repertoires in COVID-19. Generated by immunoSEQ multiplex PCR, the TCRdb table keeps only in-frame clones and is missing some. This table holds about 430,000 clones, roughly 90% found once. The sequenced material came from PBMCs or T cells enriched from blood (not recorded which). The receptor source for this set is a woman in her 30s with acute COVID-19.

This sequence joins TRBV6-1 and TRBJ1-1; 8 bases fit TRBD1. Germline-derived CDR1 and CDR2 are MNHNS and SASEGT. This CDR3 contains 19 residues. The V and J ends lost 2 bases and 0 bases, in that order; junction bases with no gene match: 14. CDR3 sequence: CASSETPPGQGWMNTEAFF. CDR3 coding DNA: TGTGCCAGCAGTGAAACCCCCCCCGGACAGGGTTGGATGAACACTGAAGCTTTCTTT.

The chain employs TRBV5-1 and TRBJ1-1; D remains unclear. V was pared by 4 bases and J by 1 base, with 8 bases between. CDR3 length equals 13 residues. Germline CDR1 and CDR2: SGHRS and YFSETQ. This chain's CDR3 is CASSQLWNTEAFF. CDR3 nucleotide sequence: TGCGCCAGCAGCCAACTATGGAACACTGAAGCTTTCTTT.

The rearrangement links TRBV7-3 to TRBJ2-6; the D gene is possibly TRBD1 (6 bases). CDR3 length: 17 amino acids. In germline, CDR1 is SGHTA, CDR2 FQGTGA. Trimming removed 5 bases at V and 4 bases at J, with 18 bases between. The DNA of the CDR3 is TGTGCCAGCAGCCCCAGAACAGGGTCGGAAGGGGCCAACGTCCTGACTTTC. This translates into CASSPRTGSEGANVLTF.